This paragraph reports one TCR beta chain. This sample was included in a study of T-cell reconstitution after alpha-beta-depleted transplantation in children. Unique molecular identifiers were incorporated during preparation of the TCRbeta library. One entry per CDR3 protein results from TCRdb running MiXCR on the PCR reads. The sample comprises about 540,000 distinct CDR3 sequences, about 18% of which are singletons, and 3.3% rests with the top ten. V lost 6 bases, J lost 0 bases, and 7 bases lay in between. The germline V gene encodes CDR1 MNHEY and CDR2 SMNVEV (reference sequence). The CDR3 covers 13 residues.

The sample consisted of PBMCs from the stem cell graft donor, taken from the stem cell graft. This rearrangement joins TRBV27 to TRBJ2-3; no clear D. This receptor was identified in a human donor who donated a stem cell graft to a child with acute lymphoblastic leukemia. In nucleotides, the CDR3 is TGTGCCAGCAGAATCTCTAGCACAGATACGCAGTATTTT. As protein: CASRISSTDTQYF.